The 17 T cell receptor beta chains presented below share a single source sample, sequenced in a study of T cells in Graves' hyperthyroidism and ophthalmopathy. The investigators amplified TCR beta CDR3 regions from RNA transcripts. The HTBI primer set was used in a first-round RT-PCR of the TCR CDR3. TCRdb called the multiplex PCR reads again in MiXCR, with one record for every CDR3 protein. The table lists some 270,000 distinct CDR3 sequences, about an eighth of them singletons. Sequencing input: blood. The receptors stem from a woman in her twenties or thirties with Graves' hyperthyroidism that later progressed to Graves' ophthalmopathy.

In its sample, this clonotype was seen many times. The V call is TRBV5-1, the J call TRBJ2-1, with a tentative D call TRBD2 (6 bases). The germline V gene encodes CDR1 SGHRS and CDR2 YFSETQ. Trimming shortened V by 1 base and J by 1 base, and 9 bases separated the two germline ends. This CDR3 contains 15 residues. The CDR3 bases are TGCGCCAGCAGCTTGTGGCGGGGATCCTACAATGAGCAGTTCTTC. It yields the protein CASSLWRGSYNEQFF. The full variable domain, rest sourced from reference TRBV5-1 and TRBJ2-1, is KAGVTQTPRYLIKTRGQQVTLSCSPISGHRSVSWYQQTPGQGLQFLFEYFSETQRNKGNFPGRFSGRQFSNSRSEMNVSTLELGDSALYLCASSLWRGSYNEQFFGPGTRLTVL.

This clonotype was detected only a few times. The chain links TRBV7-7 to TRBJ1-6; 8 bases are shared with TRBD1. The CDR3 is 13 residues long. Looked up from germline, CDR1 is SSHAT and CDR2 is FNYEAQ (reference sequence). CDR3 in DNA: TGTGCTAGTATGACAGGGGAGACTTCACCCCTCCACTTT. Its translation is CASMTGETSPLHF.

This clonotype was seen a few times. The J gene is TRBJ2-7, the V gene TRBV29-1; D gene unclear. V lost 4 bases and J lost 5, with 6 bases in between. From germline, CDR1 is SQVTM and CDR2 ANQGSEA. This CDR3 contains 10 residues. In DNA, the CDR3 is TGCAGCGTTGGGTCGGACGAGCAGTACTTC. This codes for CSVGSDEQYF.

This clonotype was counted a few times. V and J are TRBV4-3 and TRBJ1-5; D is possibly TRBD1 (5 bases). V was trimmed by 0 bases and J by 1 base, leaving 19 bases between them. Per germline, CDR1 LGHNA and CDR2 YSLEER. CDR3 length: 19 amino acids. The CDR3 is CASSQEPVSGGKSNQPQHF. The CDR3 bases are TGCGCCAGCAGCCAAGAACCCGTCTCCGGGGGTAAGAGCAATCAGCCCCAGCATTTT.

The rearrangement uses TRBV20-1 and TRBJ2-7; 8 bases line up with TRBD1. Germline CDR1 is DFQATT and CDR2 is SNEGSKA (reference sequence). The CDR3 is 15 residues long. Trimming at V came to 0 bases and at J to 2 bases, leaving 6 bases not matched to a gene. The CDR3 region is CSARDQGASTYEQYF. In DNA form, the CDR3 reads TGCAGTGCTAGAGATCAGGGGGCGTCCACCTACGAGCAGTACTTC.

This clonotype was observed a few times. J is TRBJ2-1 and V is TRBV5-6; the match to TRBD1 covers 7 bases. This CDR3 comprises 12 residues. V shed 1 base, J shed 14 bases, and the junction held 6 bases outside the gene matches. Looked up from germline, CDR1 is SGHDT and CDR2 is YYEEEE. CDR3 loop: CASSLTGEGEFF. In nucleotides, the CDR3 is TGTGCCAGCAGCTTGACAGGGGAAGGGGAGTTCTTC.

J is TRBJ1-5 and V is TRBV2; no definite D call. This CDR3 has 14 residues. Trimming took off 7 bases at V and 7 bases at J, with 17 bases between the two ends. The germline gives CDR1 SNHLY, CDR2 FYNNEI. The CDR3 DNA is TGTGCCAGCACGGGGAGAGGGCCGGTCCAGCCCCAGCATTTT. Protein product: CASTGRGPVQPQHF.

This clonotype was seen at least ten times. The CDR3 region has the DNA TGTGCCAGCAGTTCGAGGACAGGGGTCGGGGGTACCCAGTACTTC. This sequence encodes CASSSRTGVGGTQYF. This chain links TRBV12-3 or TRBV12-4 with TRBJ2-5; 9 bases agree with TRBD1. This CDR3 has 15 residues. The J segment lost 8 bases and the V segment lost 4 bases, leaving 11 bases of the junction unmatched.

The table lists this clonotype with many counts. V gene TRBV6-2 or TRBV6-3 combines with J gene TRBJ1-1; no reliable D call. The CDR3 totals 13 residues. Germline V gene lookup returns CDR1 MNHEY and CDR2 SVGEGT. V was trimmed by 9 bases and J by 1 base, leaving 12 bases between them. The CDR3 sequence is CASGSTPNTEAFF. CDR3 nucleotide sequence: TGTGCCAGTGGGTCGACGCCGAACACTGAAGCTTTCTTT.

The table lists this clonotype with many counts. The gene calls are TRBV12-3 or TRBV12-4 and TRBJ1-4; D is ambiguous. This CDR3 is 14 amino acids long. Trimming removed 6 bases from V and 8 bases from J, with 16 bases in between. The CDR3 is CASSTGSGGEKLFF. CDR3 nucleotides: TGTGCCAGCAGCACCGGGTCTGGAGGGGAAAAACTGTTTTTT.

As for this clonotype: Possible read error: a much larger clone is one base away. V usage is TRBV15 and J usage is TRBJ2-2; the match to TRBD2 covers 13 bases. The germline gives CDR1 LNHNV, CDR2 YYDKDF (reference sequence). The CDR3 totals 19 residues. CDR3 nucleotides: TGTGCCACCAGCAGCCCCTGGACTAGCGGGGGATGGAACTCCGGGGAGCTGTTTTTT. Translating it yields CATSSPWTSGGWNSGELFF.

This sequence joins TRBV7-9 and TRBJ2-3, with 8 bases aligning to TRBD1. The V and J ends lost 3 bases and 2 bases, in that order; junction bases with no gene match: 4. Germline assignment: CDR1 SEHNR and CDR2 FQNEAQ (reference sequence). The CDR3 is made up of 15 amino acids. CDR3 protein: CASSLTGANTDTQYF. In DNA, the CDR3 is TGTGCCAGCAGCTTGACAGGGGCAAACACAGATACGCAGTATTTT.

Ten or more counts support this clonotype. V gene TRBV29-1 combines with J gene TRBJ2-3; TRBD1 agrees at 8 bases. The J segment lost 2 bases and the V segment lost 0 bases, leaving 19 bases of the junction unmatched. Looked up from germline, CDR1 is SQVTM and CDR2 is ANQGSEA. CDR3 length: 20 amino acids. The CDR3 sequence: CSVEDPDLDRAEVDTDTQYF. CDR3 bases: TGCAGCGTTGAAGACCCAGACCTGGACAGGGCCGAAGTTGACACAGATACGCAGTATTTT.

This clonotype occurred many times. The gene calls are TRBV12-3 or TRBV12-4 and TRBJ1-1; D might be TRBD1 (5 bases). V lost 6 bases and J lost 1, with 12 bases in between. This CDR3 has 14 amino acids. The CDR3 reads CASRRQQTNTEAFF. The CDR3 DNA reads TGTGCCAGCAGGAGACAGCAAACGAACACTGAAGCTTTCTTT.

The CDR3 coding sequence is TGTGCCAGCAGCTGGGACAGGGGAACCACTGAAGCTTTCTTT. It specifies CASSWDRGTTEAFF. This chain links TRBV5-4 with TRBJ1-1, with 10 bases aligning to TRBD1. Per germline, CDR1 SGHNT and CDR2 YYREEE (reference sequence). J was trimmed by 4 bases and V by 3 bases; bases with no gene match: 3. CDR3 size: 14 residues.

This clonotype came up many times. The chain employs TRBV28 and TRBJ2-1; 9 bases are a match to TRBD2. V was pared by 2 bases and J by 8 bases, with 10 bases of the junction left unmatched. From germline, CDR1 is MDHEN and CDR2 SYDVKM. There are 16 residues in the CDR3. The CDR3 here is CASSLAVAGVGDEQFF. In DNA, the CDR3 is TGTGCCAGCAGTTTAGCAGTAGCGGGAGTGGGGGATGAGCAGTTCTTC.

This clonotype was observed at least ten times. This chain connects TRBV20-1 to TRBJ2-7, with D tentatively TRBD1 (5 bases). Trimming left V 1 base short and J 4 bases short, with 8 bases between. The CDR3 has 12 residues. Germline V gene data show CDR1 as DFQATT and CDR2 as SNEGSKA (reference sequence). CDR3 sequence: CSARARAYEQYF. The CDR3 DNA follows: TGCAGTGCTAGAGCCAGGGCATACGAGCAGTACTTC.